Below, 30 T cell receptor beta chains from the same sample are listed, as sequenced in a study of cytomegalovirus exposure and HLA in healthy donors. Sequencing used immunoSEQ multiplex PCR; TCRdb keeps in-frame clones, though not all of them. The data contain roughly 250,000 clones, roughly 89% of them singletons. The sequenced material came from PBMCs. The receptors stem from a young man in good health and CMV-seronegative.

The chain carries TRBV9 and TRBJ1-1; D unclear. V was cut by 1 base and J by 0 bases, with 7 bases left in between. Looked up from germline, CDR1 is SGDLS and CDR2 is YYNGEE. CDR3 length equals 14 residues. This chain's CDR3 is CASSVMELNTEAFF. In DNA, the CDR3 is TGTGCCAGCAGCGTAATGGAGTTGAACACTGAAGCTTTCTTT.

The gene calls are TRBV29-1 and TRBJ1-2; D may be TRBD1 (6 bases). The CDR3 runs to 12 residues. V lost 5 bases and J 11 bases, leaving 18 bases between the germline ends. CDR1 and CDR2 (germline): SQVTM, ANQGSEA. The CDR3 region has the DNA TGCAGCGTTAGGAACAGGGAGGGTTATTACACCTTC. It yields the protein CSVRNREGYYTF.

The gene calls are TRBV4-3 and TRBJ1-4; D gene uncertain. CDR3 length equals 13 residues. CDR1 is LGHNA, CDR2 YSLEER, per germline. V was clipped by 4 bases and J by 7 bases, with 10 bases between them. The CDR3 spells CASSPSEREKLFF. The CDR3 DNA reads TGCGCCAGCAGCCCCTCGGAGCGTGAAAAACTGTTTTTT.

The V and J genes are TRBV28 and TRBJ2-7; 8 bases align to TRBD1. This CDR3 region has 15 residues. The junction had 3 bases not matched to a gene; V was cut back by 2 bases and J by 0 bases. Per the germline V gene, CDR1 is MDHEN and CDR2 is SYDVKM. CDR3 nucleotides: TGTGCCAGCAGTTTAATAGGGACAGGCTCCTACGAGCAGTACTTC. It yields the protein CASSLIGTGSYEQYF.

A remark on this clone: A junction boundary mismatches the germline segment, possibly from a read error. The chain combines TRBV7-7 with TRBJ2-5; D might be TRBD2 (5 bases). This CDR3 is built from 16 residues. Germline lookup yields CDR1 SSHAT and CDR2 FNYEAQ (reference sequence). CDR3 sequence: CASSLDRGFGEETQYF. The CDR3 bases are TGTGCTAGCAGCTTAGATCGAGGGTTTGGTGAGGAGACCCAGTACTTC.

The V and J genes are TRBV9 and TRBJ2-1; 8 nucleotides agree with TRBD1. V trimming: 3 bases; J trimming: 1 base; junction bases outside the gene matches: 3. Germline CDR1 is SGDLS and CDR2 is YYNGEE. The CDR3 totals 15 residues. CDR3 nucleotide sequence: TGTGCCAGCAGCGCCGACAGGGGATCCTACAATGAGCAGTTCTTC. Its protein product is CASSADRGSYNEQFF.

The chain joins TRBV7-3 to TRBJ1-6; maybe TRBD1 (5 bases). Between the trimmed V and J ends, which lost 11 bases and 5 bases, there was a span of 19 bases. CDR3 length: 15 residues. CDR1 SGHTA and CDR2 FQGTGA come from the germline V gene. CDR3 residues: CAPPGDQIDNSPLHF. The DNA for the CDR3 is TGTGCCCCCCCGGGGGATCAAATTGATAATTCACCCCTCCACTTT.

This clone has just one count. Other DNA variants within this sample encode the same CDR3. This chain links TRBV28 with TRBJ1-6; 9 nucleotides align to TRBD1. Trimming at V came to 5 bases and at J to 7 bases, leaving 3 bases not matched to a gene. CDR1 is MDHEN, CDR2 SYDVKM, per germline. The CDR3 covers 14 residues. In nucleotides, the CDR3 is TGTGCCAGCAGTCAGGGACAGGGCAATTCACCCCTCCACTTT. Its protein product is CASSQGQGNSPLHF.

J is TRBJ1-1 and V is TRBV27; D is uncertain. This CDR3 has 14 residues. V was shortened by 2 bases and J by 5 bases, with 12 bases between the two germline ends. The germline V gene has CDR1 MNHEY and CDR2 SMNVEV (reference sequence). CDR3 in amino acids: CASSLAEWRTEAFF. The CDR3 bases are TGTGCCAGCAGTTTAGCGGAGTGGCGGACTGAAGCTTTCTTT.

This clone was counted once. The chain combines TRBV7-9 with TRBJ1-2; D unresolved. The CDR3 consists of 13 residues. Trimming cost V 5 bases and J 1 base, with 8 bases left between them. From germline, CDR1 is SEHNR and CDR2 FQNEAQ (reference sequence). CDR3: CASSPPVNYGYTF. The CDR3 DNA sequence: TGTGCCAGCAGCCCACCAGTTAACTATGGCTACACCTTC.

The chain couples TRBV29-1 to TRBJ1-2; tentative D call: TRBD1 (6 bases). The CDR3 sequence is 14 residues long. Germline CDR1 and CDR2: SQVTM and ANQGSEA. Trimming removed 6 bases from V and 2 bases from J, with 16 bases in between. CDR3 amino acids: CSVVDSATNYGYTF. In DNA, the CDR3 is TGCAGCGTCGTGGACAGCGCTACCAACTATGGCTACACCTTC.

This clone appeared once. The chain recombines TRBV7-9 with TRBJ1-1, with 8 bases that match TRBD1. CDR3 length: 13 residues. Trimming removed 5 bases from V and 10 bases from J; junction bases left unmatched: 9. Germline V gene lookup returns CDR1 SEHNR and CDR2 FQNEAQ (reference sequence). Written as DNA, the CDR3 is TGTGCCAGCAGCATAACAGGGGGGTGGGTAGCTTTCTTT. It codes for CASSITGGWVAFF.

V gene TRBV6-6 combines with J gene TRBJ2-1, with no clear D. The CDR3 length is 15 residues. Per the germline V gene, CDR1 is MNHNY and CDR2 is SVGAGI (reference sequence). Trimming pared 5 bases from V and 0 bases from J, leaving 11 bases between. CDR3 DNA sequence: TGTGCCAGCAGTACCAACGACAACTCCTACAATGAGCAGTTCTTC. Its protein is CASSTNDNSYNEQFF.

In DNA, the CDR3 is TGTGCCAGCAGTTTACCCGGACTACCGTACGCCTACGAGCAGTACTTC. Its translation is CASSLPGLPYAYEQYF. The chain recombines TRBV28 with TRBJ2-7; maybe TRBD2 (6 bases). Germline loops: CDR1 MDHEN, CDR2 SYDVKM. Trimming left V 2 bases short and J 2 bases short, with 16 bases between. The CDR3 is 16 amino acids.

Remarks on this clone: A read error may produce the germline difference seen at one junction end. The chain combines TRBV7-7 with TRBJ2-3; TRBD1 aligns across 7 bases. The germline CDR1 and CDR2 sequences are SSHAT and FNYEAQ (reference sequence). This CDR3 spans 13 amino acids. CDR3 bases: TGTGCTAGCAGCTTACTCAGGGGGGATACGCAGTATTTT. It translates to CASSLLRGDTQYF.

The V gene is TRBV7-2, the J gene TRBJ2-1, with 7 bases that match TRBD2. The CDR3 runs 15 residues. The germline V gene has CDR1 SGHTA and CDR2 FQGNSA. Unmatched junction bases numbered 11, after V lost 4 bases and J lost 8 bases. The CDR3, as DNA: TGTGCCAGCAGCTCCCATGGGGGGAGGGTGGATGAGCAGTTCTTC. It codes for CASSSHGGRVDEQFF.

This clone was detected many times. V usage is TRBV11-2 and J usage is TRBJ1-6; 9 nucleotides match TRBD1. CDR1 is SGHAT and CDR2 is FQNNGV in the germline V gene. Germline trimming cut 4 bases from V and 8 bases from J; bases unmatched to any gene: 9. The CDR3 has 16 residues. The CDR3: CASSSLLGTGYSPLHF. The CDR3 DNA reads as TGTGCCAGCAGCTCTTTGCTCGGGACAGGGTATTCACCCCTCCACTTT.

The rearrangement links TRBV28 to TRBJ1-5, with 8 bases lining up with TRBD1. With 5 bases clipped from V and 5 bases from J, the junction kept 8 bases outside the gene matches. Germline CDR1 reads MDHEN; CDR2 reads SYDVKM. The CDR3 contains 15 residues. CDR3 bases: TGTGCCAGCAGTCCCACAGGGACAGGTTATCAGCCCCAGCATTTT. This translates into CASSPTGTGYQPQHF.

The CDR3 loop reads CASSGGSRANTGELFF. DNA of the CDR3: TGTGCCAGCAGTGGAGGGTCTAGGGCGAACACCGGGGAGCTGTTTTTT. The chain is built from TRBV28 and TRBJ2-2; tentative D call: TRBD2 (6 bases). The CDR3 is 16 amino acids. CDR1 is MDHEN, CDR2 SYDVKM, per germline. V was trimmed by 5 bases and J by 0 bases, leaving 13 bases between them.

This rearrangement joins TRBV29-1 to TRBJ2-5, with 10 bases that match TRBD1. The CDR3 length is 14 residues. V dropped 2 bases and J dropped 3; count of bases not matched to a gene: 3. Per the germline V gene, CDR1 is SQVTM and CDR2 is ANQGSEA. CDR3 loop: CSVEFGTGEETQYF. The DNA for the CDR3 is TGCAGCGTTGAATTTGGGACAGGGGAAGAGACCCAGTACTTC.

The chain recombines TRBV7-2 with TRBJ1-1; maybe TRBD1 (5 bases). The CDR3 runs 12 residues. Germline V lookup: CDR1 SGHTA, CDR2 FQGNSA. The germline V and J ends were trimmed by 5 bases and 8 bases, with 12 bases remaining between them. CDR3 DNA sequence: TGTGCCAGCAGCCCACAGGTACGAGAAGCTTTCTTT. Translation: CASSPQVREAFF.

This chain uses TRBV9 with TRBJ2-5; maybe TRBD2 (6 bases). This CDR3 has 14 residues. CDR1 is SGDLS and CDR2 is YYNGEE in the germline V gene. Trimming left V 1 base short and J 1 base short, with 8 bases between. The CDR3 loop is CASSVSLAQETQYF. As DNA, the CDR3 is TGTGCCAGCAGCGTATCACTAGCCCAAGAGACCCAGTACTTC. Combining the CDR3 with reference TRBV9 and TRBJ2-5 gives the whole variable domain DSGVTQTPKHLITATGQRVTLRCSPRSGDLSVYWYQQSLDQGLQFLIQYYNGEERAKGNILERFSAQQFPDLHSELNLSSLELGDSALYFCASSVSLAQETQYFGPGTRLLVL.

J is TRBJ1-1 and V is TRBV7-2, with D uncertain. Trimming removed 4 bases at V and 5 bases at J, with 14 bases between. The germline V gene has CDR1 SGHTA and CDR2 FQGNSA. This CDR3 contains 14 residues. This CDR3 is CASSSPGVWTEAFF. The CDR3 DNA reads as TGTGCCAGCAGCTCCCCCGGGGTTTGGACTGAAGCTTTCTTT.

This clone was recorded once. The genes are TRBV5-6 and TRBJ1-4, with D possibly matching TRBD1 (6 bases). Trimming cost V 5 bases and J 8 bases, with 16 bases left between them. Germline V lookup: CDR1 SGHDT, CDR2 YYEEEE. This CDR3 is built from 14 residues. The chain's CDR3 is CASSAGWGGEKLFF. CDR3 nucleotide sequence: TGTGCCAGCAGTGCCGGATGGGGGGGCGAAAAACTGTTTTTT.

The J gene is TRBJ2-3, the V gene TRBV29-1, with 11 bases identical to TRBD2. Germline assignment: CDR1 SQVTM and CDR2 ANQGSEA. The CDR3 extends over 13 amino acids. J gave up 5 bases and V 4 bases, and 2 bases lay outside the gene matches. The CDR3 protein is CSVVLAGEDTQYF. CDR3 nucleotides: TGCAGCGTTGTACTAGCGGGAGAAGATACGCAGTATTTT.

The chain links TRBV7-2 to TRBJ2-5; 8 nucleotides line up with TRBD2. The CDR3 consists of 16 residues. Germline V gene lookup returns CDR1 SGHTA and CDR2 FQGNSA. The V and J ends lost 1 base and 4 bases, in that order; junction bases with no gene match: 8. CDR3 coding DNA: TGTGCCAGCAGCTTAGGCATCCGGGGGGGCTCAGAGACCCAGTACTTC. The encoded protein is CASSLGIRGGSETQYF.

The chain's CDR3 is CASSIDGGAHQPQHF. For the CDR3, the DNA is TGTGCCAGTAGTATAGACGGGGGGGCGCATCAGCCCCAGCATTTT. This chain connects TRBV19 to TRBJ1-5; the D gene is possibly TRBD1 (6 bases). The CDR3 runs to 15 residues. Deletions cut 0 bases from V and 5 bases from J, with 11 bases between. Per the germline V gene, CDR1 is LNHDA and CDR2 is SQIVND (reference sequence).

V usage is TRBV2 and J usage is TRBJ2-5, with D possibly matching TRBD2 (6 bases). This CDR3 has 15 residues. Trimming removed 7 bases at V and 2 bases at J, with 17 bases between. The V gene's germline CDR1 is SNHLY and CDR2 FYNNEI. Here the CDR3 reads CASTEGLAGQETQYF. The CDR3 DNA reads as TGTGCCAGCACGGAGGGCCTGGCGGGACAAGAGACCCAGTACTTC.

The genes are TRBV6-4 and TRBJ2-1; D gene ambiguous. Germline CDR1 reads MRHNA; CDR2 reads SNTAGT. CDR3 length: 13 residues. V lost 1 base to trimming and J lost 9 bases, with 10 bases between them. CDR3 sequence reads: CASSDFEFSEQFF. CDR3 coding DNA: TGTGCCAGCAGTGACTTCGAGTTTTCTGAGCAGTTCTTC.

This clone was seen a single time. V and J are TRBV5-3 and TRBJ2-5, with 9 nucleotides matching TRBD1. TRBV5-3 is filed as an ORF, its function uncertain. The CDR3 spans 13 residues. V shed 9 bases, J shed 5 bases, and the junction held 8 bases outside the gene matches. Written as DNA, the CDR3 is TGTGCCATCCGGGACAGGGCTCGGGAGACCCAGTACTTC. It specifies CAIRDRARETQYF.